This T cell receptor beta chain was observed in a study of OX40 agonist ivuxolimab in advanced cancers. The protocol was immunoSEQ multiplex PCR, while the TCRdb copy is restricted to in-frame clones and leaves out a portion. The sample lists roughly 80,000 clones; roughly four fifths were seen once. This clonotype originated in an adult with an advanced solid tumor such as melanoma, head and neck, liver or kidney cancer. The sample was CD4+ or CD8+ T cells sorted from blood, taken in a trial of the OX40 agonist ivuxolimab.

The chain's CDR3 is CASSYGDPGYTF. In DNA form, the CDR3 reads TGTGCCAGCAGCTACGGTGACCCTGGCTACACCTTC. This chain links TRBV7-9 with TRBJ1-2; D gene uncertain. V was cut by 4 bases and J by 7 bases, with 10 bases left in between. The CDR3 has 12 amino acids. Germline-derived CDR1 and CDR2 are SEHNR and FQNEAQ (reference sequence).